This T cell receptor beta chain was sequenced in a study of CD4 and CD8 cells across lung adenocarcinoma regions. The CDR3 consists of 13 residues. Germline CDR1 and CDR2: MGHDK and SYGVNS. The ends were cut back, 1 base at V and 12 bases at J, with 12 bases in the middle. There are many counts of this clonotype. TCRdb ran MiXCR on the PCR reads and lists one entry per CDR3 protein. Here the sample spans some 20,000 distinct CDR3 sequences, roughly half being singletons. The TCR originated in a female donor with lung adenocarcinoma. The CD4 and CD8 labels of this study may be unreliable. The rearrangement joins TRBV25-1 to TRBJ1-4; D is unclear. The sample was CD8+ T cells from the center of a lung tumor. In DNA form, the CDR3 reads TGTGCCAGCAGTGAATTGAGGTCCGGGGAACTGTTTTTT. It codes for CASSELRSGELFF.